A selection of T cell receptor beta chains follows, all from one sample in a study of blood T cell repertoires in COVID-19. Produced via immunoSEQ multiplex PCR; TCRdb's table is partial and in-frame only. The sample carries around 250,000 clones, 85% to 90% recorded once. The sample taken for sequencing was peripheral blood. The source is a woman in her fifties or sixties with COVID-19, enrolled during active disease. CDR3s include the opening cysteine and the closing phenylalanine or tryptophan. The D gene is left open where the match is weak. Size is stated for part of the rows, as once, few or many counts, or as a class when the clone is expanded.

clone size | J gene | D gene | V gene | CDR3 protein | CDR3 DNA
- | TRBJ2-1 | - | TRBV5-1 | CASSLGGNGLFNEQFF | TGCGCCAGCAGCTTAGGGGGTAATGGGTTATTCAATGAGCAGTTCTTC
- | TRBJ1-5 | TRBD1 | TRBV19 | CASKETGGQPQHF | TGTGCCAGTAAAGAGACAGGGGGTCAGCCCCAGCATTTT
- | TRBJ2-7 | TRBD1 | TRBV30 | CAWSPGQGIHEQYF | TGTGCCTGGAGTCCGGGACAGGGAATCCACGAGCAGTACTTC
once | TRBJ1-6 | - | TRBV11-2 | CASSEIVSGPLHF | TGTGCCAGCAGCGAAATTGTTAGCGGGCCCCTCCACTTT
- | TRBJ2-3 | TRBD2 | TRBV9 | CASSVGTSRLDTQYF | TGTGCCAGCAGCGTGGGGACTAGCCGCCTGGATACGCAGTATTTT
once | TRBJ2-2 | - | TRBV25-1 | CASSFSGTGELFF | TGTGCCAGCAGTTTCTCCGGGACCGGGGAGCTGTTTTTT
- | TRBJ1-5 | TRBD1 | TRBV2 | CASSRDRGANQPQHF | TGTGCCAGCAGCCGAGACAGGGGCGCCAATCAGCCCCAGCATTTT
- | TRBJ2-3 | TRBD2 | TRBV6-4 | CASSGTSGGTDTQYF | TGTGCCAGCAGTGGGACTAGCGGGGGCACAGATACGCAGTATTTT
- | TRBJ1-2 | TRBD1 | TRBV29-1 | CSVEGTGGDGYTF | TGCAGCGTTGAAGGGACAGGGGGCGATGGCTACACCTTC
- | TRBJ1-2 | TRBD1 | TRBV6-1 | CASSDRQGNGYTF | TGTGCCAGCAGTGACCGACAGGGGAATGGCTACACCTTC
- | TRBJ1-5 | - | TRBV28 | CASSLPSTVAQHF | TGTGCCAGCAGTTTGCCCTCCACTGTGGCCCAGCATTTT
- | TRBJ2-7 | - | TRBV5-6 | CASSPGHTYEQYF | TGTGCCAGCAGCCCGGGACATACCTACGAGCAGTACTTC
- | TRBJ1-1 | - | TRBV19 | CASSPGQRMNTEAFF | TGTGCCAGCAGCCCCGGACAGCGAATGAACACTGAAGCTTTCTTT
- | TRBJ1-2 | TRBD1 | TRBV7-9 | CASRGTGGGYTF | TGTGCCAGCCGTGGGACAGGGGGCGGCTACACCTTC
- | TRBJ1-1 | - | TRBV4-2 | CASSQEVRFHRTEAFF | TGTGCCAGCAGCCAAGAGGTTCGGTTCCACAGGACTGAAGCTTTCTTT